Following are 27 T cell receptor beta chains from one sample sequenced in a study of cytomegalovirus exposure and HLA in healthy donors. This PCR relied on a set of 60 Vbeta primers and 13 Jbeta primers. Produced via immunoSEQ multiplex PCR; TCRdb's table is partial and in-frame only. Counted here are 70,000 to 100,000 clones, 65% to 70% occurring once; the ten biggest clones make up around 7%. Sequencing was carried out using PBMCs. All receptors derive from a woman aged 50 to 65 in good health and CMV-seropositive.

This clone was observed a handful of times. The rearrangement uses TRBV7-2 and TRBJ2-7; tentatively, D is TRBD2 (5 bases). CDR3 length: 12 amino acids. CDR1 is SGHTA and CDR2 is FQGNSA in the germline V gene. The V end lost 5 bases, the J end lost 3 bases, and 8 bases lay between the germline ends. Written as DNA, the CDR3 is TGTGCCAGCAGCGAGGGTAACTACGAGCAGTACTTC. It is translated as CASSEGNYEQYF.

The chain combines TRBV18 with TRBJ1-1; a possible D gene is TRBD1 (6 bases). The germline V gene encodes CDR1 KGHSH and CDR2 LQKENI. CDR3 length: 14 residues. Trimming cost V 3 bases and J 5 bases, with 13 bases left between them. This CDR3 reads CASSPRGGQTEAFF. CDR3 sequence (DNA): TGTGCCAGCTCACCTAGAGGGGGACAAACTGAAGCTTTCTTT. The complete variable domain, with remaining parts taken from reference TRBV18 and TRBJ1-1, reads NAGVMQNPRHLVRRRGQEARLRCSPMKGHSHVYWYRQLPEEGLKFMVYLQKENIIDESGMPKERFSAEFPKEGPSILRIQQVVRGDSAAYFCASSPRGGQTEAFFGQGTRLTVV.

The V and J genes are TRBV7-9 and TRBJ2-2; D might be TRBD2 (6 bases). This CDR3 contains 16 residues. Germline CDR1 reads SEHNR; CDR2 reads FQNEAQ (reference sequence). With 5 bases removed from V and 6 bases from J, the gap between germline ends came to 19 bases. The CDR3 sequence is CASSPGLSGVPGELFF. DNA of the CDR3: TGTGCCAGCAGCCCTGGACTCTCGGGAGTTCCCGGGGAGCTGTTTTTT.

The CDR3 coding sequence is TGTGCCAGCAGCGCCAGAGGGGGCATGAACACTGAAGCTTTCTTT. Its translation is CASSARGGMNTEAFF. The V call is TRBV9, the J call TRBJ1-1; 7 bases map to TRBD1. This CDR3 contains 15 residues. V lost 3 bases and J lost 0; bases outside the gene matches: 5. The germline V gene encodes CDR1 SGDLS and CDR2 YYNGEE.

This clone came up a few times. V usage is TRBV27 and J usage is TRBJ1-1; possible D gene TRBD1, 5 bases. V was shortened by 4 bases and J by 7 bases, with 16 bases between the two germline ends. The CDR3 is 14 residues long. Germline V CDR1 and CDR2: MNHEY, SMNVEV (reference sequence). DNA for the CDR3: TGTGCCAGCAGTTCCCGGGCCCGGGGGTATGAAGCTTTCTTT. Its translation is CASSSRARGYEAFF.

This chain links TRBV6-5 with TRBJ2-5; D remains unclear. Looked up from germline, CDR1 is MNHEY and CDR2 is SVGAGI. Trimming pared 2 bases from V and 5 bases from J, leaving 15 bases between. This CDR3 is built from 15 residues. The CDR3 loop is CASSYPQASGETQYF. Here the CDR3 DNA reads TGTGCCAGCAGTTACCCACAAGCGTCCGGGGAGACCCAGTACTTC.

This chain links TRBV10-3 with TRBJ1-1, with TRBD1 identical over 9 bases. CDR1 is ENHRY and CDR2 is SYGVKD in the germline V gene. Trimming cost V 5 bases and J 4 bases; bases outside gene matches: 8. This CDR3 is built from 15 residues. The CDR3: CAISTGTGFVTEAFF. CDR3 nucleotide sequence: TGTGCCATCAGTACCGGGACAGGGTTCGTCACTGAAGCTTTCTTT.

In this sample, this clone turned up a few times. V gene TRBV18 combines with J gene TRBJ2-5; unclear D gene. This CDR3 is 15 amino acids long. CDR1 is KGHSH and CDR2 is LQKENI in the germline V gene. Trimming removed 2 bases from V and 0 bases from J, with 10 bases in between. The CDR3 coding sequence is TGTGCCAGCTCACCAACCGAAGCGTACCAAGAGACCCAGTACTTC. It specifies CASSPTEAYQETQYF.

The rearrangement uses TRBV9 and TRBJ2-2, with D unclear. Germline CDR1 and CDR2: SGDLS and YYNGEE. There are 13 residues in the CDR3. V lost 0 bases and J lost 6, with 6 bases in between. The CDR3 loop reads CASSVVSSGELFF. The CDR3 DNA reads TGTGCCAGCAGCGTAGTATCCTCCGGGGAGCTGTTTTTT.

The table lists this clone with a few counts. V and J are TRBV5-1 and TRBJ1-1; the D gene is possibly TRBD1 (5 bases). Germline CDR1 is SGHRS and CDR2 is YFSETQ. The length of the CDR3 is 13 residues. V dropped 5 bases and J dropped 5 bases, with 13 bases sitting between them. CDR3 nucleotide sequence: TGCGCCAGCAGATGGGGGGAAGGGACTGAAGCTTTCTTT. This sequence encodes CASRWGEGTEAFF. The full variable domain, rest sourced from reference TRBV5-1 and TRBJ1-1, is KAGVTQTPRYLIKTRGQQVTLSCSPISGHRSVSWYQQTPGQGLQFLFEYFSETQRNKGNFPGRFSGRQFSNSRSEMNVSTLELGDSALYLCASRWGEGTEAFFGQGTRLTVV.

The chain is built from TRBV19 and TRBJ2-5, with no clear D. The CDR3 has 13 amino acids. V lost 5 bases to trimming and J lost 5 bases, with 12 bases between them. The germline CDR1 and CDR2 sequences are LNHDA and SQIVND (reference sequence). The CDR3 nucleotides are TGTGCCAGTAGTTCCCCCCCCGTCGAGACCCAGTACTTC. Translated: CASSSPPVETQYF.

This clone was counted between two and nine times. The junction differs from germline at one of its ends, possibly a read error. The rearrangement joins TRBV4-1 to TRBJ1-2; 10 nucleotides agree with TRBD1. Per germline, CDR1 MGHRA and CDR2 YSYEKL. The CDR3 length is 13 residues. In DNA, the CDR3 is TGCGCCAGCAGCCAGACCGGACAGGGGGGATTTATCTTC. It codes for CASSQTGQGGFIF.

This clone showed up just a few times. The CDR3 spells CASSLWGGGETQYF. DNA for the CDR3: TGTGCCAGCAGCTTATGGGGAGGTGGGGAGACCCAGTACTTC. The gene calls are TRBV7-9 and TRBJ2-5, with D perhaps TRBD2 (6 bases). The CDR3 is 14 amino acids. The germline V gene has CDR1 SEHNR and CDR2 FQNEAQ (reference sequence). The germline V and J ends were trimmed by 2 bases and 5 bases, with 12 bases remaining between them.

To note about this clone: At the DNA level, this CDR3 is encoded by other sequences in the same sample as well. The chain is built from TRBV30 and TRBJ1-5; D not certain. Trimming took 2 bases from V and 1 from J, leaving 9 bases between them. CDR1 GTSNPN and CDR2 SVGIG come from the germline V gene (reference sequence). The CDR3 spans 14 residues. CDR3 coding DNA: TGTGCCTGGAGTCTCACGGGGAGCAATCAGCCCCAGCATTTT. This translates into CAWSLTGSNQPQHF.

V and J are TRBV5-1 and TRBJ1-2, with a possible D match to TRBD1 (5 bases). The germline CDR1 and CDR2 sequences are SGHRS and YFSETQ. The CDR3 has 14 amino acids. Trimming stripped 0 bases from V and 8 bases from J, with 14 bases between. The CDR3 here is CASSLEAGIVGYTF. The DNA of the CDR3 is TGCGCCAGCAGCTTGGAGGCAGGGATTGTCGGCTACACCTTC.

This chain connects TRBV20-1 to TRBJ1-2, with D unclear. The CDR3 loop spans 10 amino acids. In germline, CDR1 is DFQATT, CDR2 SNEGSKA (reference sequence). V shed 5 bases and J shed 7 bases, with 8 bases lying between them. The CDR3 DNA reads TGCAGTGCTTACAGCGGTGGCTACACCTTC. This encodes CSAYSGGYTF.

This chain connects TRBV28 to TRBJ1-2; D is possibly TRBD1 (6 bases). The CDR3 loop spans 17 amino acids. With 3 bases removed from V and 2 bases from J, the gap between germline ends came to 19 bases. The germline gives CDR1 MDHEN, CDR2 SYDVKM. CDR3: CASSFRFRGARNYGYTF. For the CDR3, the DNA is TGTGCCAGCAGTTTTAGATTTCGGGGGGCCCGGAACTATGGCTACACCTTC.

V is TRBV13 and J is TRBJ1-5; possibly TRBD1 for D (5 bases). The CDR3 consists of 13 residues. Germline-derived CDR1 and CDR2 are PRHDT and FYEKMQ (reference sequence). V lost 10 bases, J lost 0 bases, and 10 bases lay in between. This CDR3 reads CATSDTSNQPQHF. CDR3 nucleotide sequence: TGTGCCACCTCGGACACTAGCAATCAGCCCCAGCATTTT.

This clone is a singleton in its sample. The V gene is TRBV19, the J gene TRBJ1-6; possible D gene TRBD1, 5 bases. Germline values: CDR1 LNHDA, CDR2 SQIVND (reference sequence). CDR3 length: 15 residues. Trimming pared 5 bases from V and 2 bases from J, leaving 10 bases between. In DNA form, the CDR3 reads TGTGCCAGTAGTCCCGGGGGGACCTATAATTCACCCCTCCACTTT. Its translation: CASSPGGTYNSPLHF.

The chain links TRBV27 to TRBJ1-5; D remains ambiguous. From germline, CDR1 is MNHEY and CDR2 SMNVEV (reference sequence). Between the trimmed V and J ends, which lost 3 bases and 5 bases, there was a span of 8 bases. This CDR3 has 13 residues. CDR3 residues: CASSFTVYQPQHF. CDR3 coding DNA: TGTGCCAGCAGTTTTACTGTCTATCAGCCCCAGCATTTT.

This clone was seen a few times. The chain is built from TRBV19 and TRBJ1-1; maybe TRBD1 (5 bases). V shed 8 bases and J shed 2 bases, with 12 bases lying between them. The CDR3 has 13 amino acids. Germline values: CDR1 LNHDA, CDR2 SQIVND (reference sequence). The chain's CDR3 is CASEGATNTEAFF. CDR3 bases: TGTGCCAGTGAAGGGGCCACTAACACTGAAGCTTTCTTT.

The chain couples TRBV6-5 to TRBJ2-7; possibly TRBD2 for D (5 bases). The V gene lost 6 bases and the J gene lost 5 bases, with 14 bases spanning the gap. Germline V gives CDR1 MNHEY, CDR2 SVGAGI. CDR3 length: 13 residues. DNA of the CDR3: TGTGCCAGCAGGCTCTTATCGGGAAACGAGCAGTACGTC. It codes for CASRLLSGNEQYV.

The V gene is TRBV5-5, the J gene TRBJ2-5, with TRBD1 as a possible D gene (5 bases). CDR3 length: 15 amino acids. Trimming removed 4 bases from V and 1 base from J, with 14 bases in between. CDR1 is SGHKS and CDR2 is YYEKEE in the germline V gene (reference sequence). CDR3 residues: CASSPGSQGQETQYF. The CDR3, as DNA: TGTGCCAGCAGCCCCGGATCTCAGGGCCAAGAGACCCAGTACTTC.

The chain joins TRBV18 to TRBJ1-4; D remains unclear. The length of the CDR3 is 14 residues. Germline V gene sequence: CDR1 KGHSH, CDR2 LQKENI. V was pared by 3 bases and J by 7 bases, with 12 bases between. DNA for the CDR3: TGTGCCAGCTCACCCGGAGCCTCGAGTGAAAAACTGTTTTTT. Residues: CASSPGASSEKLFF.

This clone was observed once. The chain is built from TRBV5-4 and TRBJ2-5; 11 bases map to TRBD2. This CDR3 is built from 14 residues. J was trimmed by 5 bases and V by 3 bases; bases with no gene match: 3. Germline values: CDR1 SGHNT, CDR2 YYREEE (reference sequence). The CDR3 reads CASSSRTSGETQYF. The CDR3 region has the DNA TGTGCCAGCAGCTCCCGGACTAGCGGGGAGACCCAGTACTTC.

The V gene is TRBV5-1, the J gene TRBJ1-1, with D tentatively TRBD1 (6 bases). Trimming shortened V by 7 bases and J by 2 bases, and 15 bases separated the two germline ends. The CDR3 runs to 14 residues. Germline CDR1 reads SGHRS; CDR2 reads YFSETQ. The CDR3 DNA reads TGCGCCAGCCAGGCCGGACAGATCAACACTGAAGCTTTCTTT. This codes for CASQAGQINTEAFF.

This clone was seen just once. The chain employs TRBV7-9 and TRBJ1-1; a possible D gene is TRBD1 (6 bases). The ends were cut back, 5 bases at V and 5 bases at J, with 18 bases in the middle. The germline V gene has CDR1 SEHNR and CDR2 FQNEAQ (reference sequence). The CDR3 consists of 15 residues. As DNA, the CDR3 is TGTGCCAGCAGCCCACCCCCAGGGGACGGGACTGAAGCTTTCTTT. It is translated as CASSPPPGDGTEAFF.